This TCR beta chain was captured by sequencing in a study of cytomegalovirus exposure and HLA in healthy donors. Findings and caveats of the study: As was reported, the HLA-A and HLA-B alleles of most subjects were accurately predicted from TCR beta sequences.

PCR amplification relied on 60 Vbeta primers (plus 13 Jbeta primers). TCRdb's copy holds only in-frame clones and misses some; the assay was immunoSEQ multiplex PCR. The sample holds 100,000 to 150,000 clones, 72% seen once. A word on this clone: Its target is not known.

Sequences were obtained from PBMCs. The clonotype was recovered from a man under 40 in good health and CMV-seronegative.

The CDR3 sequence is CASSLDNRGGVHGYTF. CDR3 DNA sequence: TGTGCCAGCAGCTTGGATAATAGGGGCGGTGTCCATGGCTACACCTTC. The chain is built from TRBV5-6 and TRBJ1-2, with a possible D match to TRBD1 (5 bases). The germline V gene has CDR1 SGHDT and CDR2 YYEEEE. The germline V and J ends were trimmed by 0 bases and 6 bases, with 18 bases remaining between them. The CDR3 totals 16 residues.